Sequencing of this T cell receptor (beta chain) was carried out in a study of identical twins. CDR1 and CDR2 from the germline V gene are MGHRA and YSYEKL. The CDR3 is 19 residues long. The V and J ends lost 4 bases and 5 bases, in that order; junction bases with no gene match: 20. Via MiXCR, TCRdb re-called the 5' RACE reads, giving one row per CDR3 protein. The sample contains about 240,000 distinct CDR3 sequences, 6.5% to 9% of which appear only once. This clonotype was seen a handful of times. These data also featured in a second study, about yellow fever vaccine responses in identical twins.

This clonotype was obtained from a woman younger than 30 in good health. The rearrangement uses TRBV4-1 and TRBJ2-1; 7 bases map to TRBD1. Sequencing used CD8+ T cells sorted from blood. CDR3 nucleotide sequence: TGCGCCAGCAGCCCCCGACAGGGATGGATCGAAATATCTGACAATGAGCAGTTCTTC. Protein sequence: CASSPRQGWIEISDNEQFF.